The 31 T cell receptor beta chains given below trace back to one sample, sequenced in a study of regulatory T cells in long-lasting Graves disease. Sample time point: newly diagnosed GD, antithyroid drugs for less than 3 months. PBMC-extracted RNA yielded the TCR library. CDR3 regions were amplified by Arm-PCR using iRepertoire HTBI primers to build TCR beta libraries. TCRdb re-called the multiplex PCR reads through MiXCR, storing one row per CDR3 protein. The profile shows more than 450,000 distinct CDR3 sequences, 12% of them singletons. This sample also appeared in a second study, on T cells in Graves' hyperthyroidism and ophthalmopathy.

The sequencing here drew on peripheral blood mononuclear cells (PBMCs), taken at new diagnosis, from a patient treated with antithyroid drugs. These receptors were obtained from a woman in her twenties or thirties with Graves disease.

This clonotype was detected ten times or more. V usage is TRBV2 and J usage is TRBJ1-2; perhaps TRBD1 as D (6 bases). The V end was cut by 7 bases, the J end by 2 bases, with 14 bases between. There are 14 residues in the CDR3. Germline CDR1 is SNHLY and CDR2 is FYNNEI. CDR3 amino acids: CASTYATGNYGYTF. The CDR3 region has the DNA TGTGCCAGCACCTACGCCACAGGGAACTATGGCTACACCTTC.

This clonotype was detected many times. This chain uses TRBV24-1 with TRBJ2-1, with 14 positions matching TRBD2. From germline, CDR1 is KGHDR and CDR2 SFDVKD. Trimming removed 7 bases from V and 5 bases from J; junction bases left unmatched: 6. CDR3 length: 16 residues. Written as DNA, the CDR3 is TGTGCCACCAGCGCGACTAGCGGGAGGGTGGACAATGAGCAGTTCTTC. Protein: CATSATSGRVDNEQFF.

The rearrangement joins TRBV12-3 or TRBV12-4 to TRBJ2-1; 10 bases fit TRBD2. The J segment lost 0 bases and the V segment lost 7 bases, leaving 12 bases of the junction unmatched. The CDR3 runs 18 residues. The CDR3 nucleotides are TGTGCCAGCACCCTACTAGCGGGGTGGGGTAGCTCCTACAATGAGCAGTTCTTC. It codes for CASTLLAGWGSSYNEQFF.

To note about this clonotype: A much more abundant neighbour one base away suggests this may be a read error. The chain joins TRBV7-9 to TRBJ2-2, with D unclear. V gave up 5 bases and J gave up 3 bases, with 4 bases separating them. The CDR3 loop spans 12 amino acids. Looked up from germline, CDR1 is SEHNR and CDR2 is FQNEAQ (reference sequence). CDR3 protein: CASSIDTGELFF. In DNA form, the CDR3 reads TGTGCCAGCAGCATCGACACCGGGGAGCTGTTTTTT. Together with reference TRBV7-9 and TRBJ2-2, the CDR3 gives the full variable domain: DTGVSQNPRHKITKRGQNVTFRCDPISEHNRLYWYRQTLGQGPEFLTYFQNEAQLEKSRLLSDRFSAERPKGSFSTLEIQRTEQGDSAMYLCASSIDTGELFFGEGSRLTVL.

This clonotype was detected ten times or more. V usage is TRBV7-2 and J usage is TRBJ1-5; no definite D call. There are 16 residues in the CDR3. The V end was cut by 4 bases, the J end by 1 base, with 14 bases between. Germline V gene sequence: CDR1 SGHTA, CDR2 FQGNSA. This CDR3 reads CASSSTVRTSNQPQHF. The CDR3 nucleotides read TGTGCCAGCAGCTCCACTGTCAGGACGAGCAATCAGCCCCAGCATTTT.

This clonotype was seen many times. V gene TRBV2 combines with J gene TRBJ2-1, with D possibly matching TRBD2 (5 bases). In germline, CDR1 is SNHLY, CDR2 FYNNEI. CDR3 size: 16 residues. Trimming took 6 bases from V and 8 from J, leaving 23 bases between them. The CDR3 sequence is CASREDGKFGVDEQFF. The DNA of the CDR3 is TGTGCCAGCAGGGAGGACGGGAAATTCGGAGTGGATGAGCAGTTCTTC.

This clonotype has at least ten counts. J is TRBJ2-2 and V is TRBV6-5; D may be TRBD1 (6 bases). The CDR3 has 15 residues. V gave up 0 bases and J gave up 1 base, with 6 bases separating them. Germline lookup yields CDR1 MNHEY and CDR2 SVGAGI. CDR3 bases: TGTGCCAGCAGTTACTCGACAGGGAACACCGGGGAGCTGTTTTTT. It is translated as CASSYSTGNTGELFF.

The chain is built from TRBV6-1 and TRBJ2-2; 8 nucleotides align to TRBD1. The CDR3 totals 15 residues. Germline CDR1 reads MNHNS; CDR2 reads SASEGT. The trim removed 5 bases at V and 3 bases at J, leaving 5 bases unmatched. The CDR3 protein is CASSPRQGYTGELFF. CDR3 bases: TGTGCCAGCAGTCCACGACAGGGGTACACCGGGGAGCTGTTTTTT.

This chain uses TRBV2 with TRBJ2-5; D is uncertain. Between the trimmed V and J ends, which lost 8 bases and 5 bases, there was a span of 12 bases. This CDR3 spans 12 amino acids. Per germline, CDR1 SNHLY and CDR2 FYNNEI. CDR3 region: CASLRLGETQYF. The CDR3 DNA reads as TGTGCCAGCCTGCGCTTAGGGGAGACCCAGTACTTC.

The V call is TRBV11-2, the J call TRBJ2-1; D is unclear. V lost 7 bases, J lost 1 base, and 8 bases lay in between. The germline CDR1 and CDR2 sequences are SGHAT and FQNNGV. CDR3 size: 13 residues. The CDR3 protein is CASKRGSYNEQFF. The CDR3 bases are TGTGCCAGCAAACGAGGTTCCTACAATGAGCAGTTCTTC.

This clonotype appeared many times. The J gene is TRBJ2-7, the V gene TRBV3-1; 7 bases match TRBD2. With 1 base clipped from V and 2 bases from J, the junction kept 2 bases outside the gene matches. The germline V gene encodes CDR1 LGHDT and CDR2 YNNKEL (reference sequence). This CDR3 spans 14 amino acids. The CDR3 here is CASSQVAGPYEQYF. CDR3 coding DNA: TGTGCCAGCAGCCAAGTAGCGGGCCCCTACGAGCAGTACTTC.

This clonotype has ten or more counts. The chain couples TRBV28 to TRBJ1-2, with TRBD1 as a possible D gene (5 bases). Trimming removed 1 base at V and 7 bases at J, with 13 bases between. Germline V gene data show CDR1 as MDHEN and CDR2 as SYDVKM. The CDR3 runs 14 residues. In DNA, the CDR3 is TGTGCCAGCAGTTTATTGGGCAGGAGGGGTGGCTACACCTTC. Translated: CASSLLGRRGGYTF.

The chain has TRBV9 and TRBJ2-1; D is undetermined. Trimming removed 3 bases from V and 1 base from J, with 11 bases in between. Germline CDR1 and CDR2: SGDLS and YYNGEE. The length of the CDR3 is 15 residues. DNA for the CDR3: TGTGCCAGCAGCGATGCGGAACTATCCTACAATGAGCAGTTCTTC. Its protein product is CASSDAELSYNEQFF.

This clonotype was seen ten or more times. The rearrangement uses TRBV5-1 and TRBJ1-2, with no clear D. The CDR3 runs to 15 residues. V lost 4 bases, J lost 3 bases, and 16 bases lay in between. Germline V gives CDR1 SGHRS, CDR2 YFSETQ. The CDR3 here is CASSLGPDRDYGYTF. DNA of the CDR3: TGCGCCAGCAGCCTAGGACCGGATCGGGACTATGGCTACACCTTC.

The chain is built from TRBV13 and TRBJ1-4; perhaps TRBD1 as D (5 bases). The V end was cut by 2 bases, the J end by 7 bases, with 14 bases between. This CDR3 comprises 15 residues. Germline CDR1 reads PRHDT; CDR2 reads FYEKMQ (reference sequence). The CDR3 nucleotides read TGTGCCAGCAGCTTACGTGGGGGTAATGGTGAAAAACTGTTTTTT. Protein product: CASSLRGGNGEKLFF.

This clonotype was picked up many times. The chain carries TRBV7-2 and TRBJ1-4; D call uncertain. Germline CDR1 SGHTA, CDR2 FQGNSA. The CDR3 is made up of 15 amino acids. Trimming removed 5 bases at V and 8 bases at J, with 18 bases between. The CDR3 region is CASSPNRAEVEKLFF. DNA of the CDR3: TGTGCCAGCAGCCCAAACCGGGCCGAGGTCGAAAAACTGTTTTTT. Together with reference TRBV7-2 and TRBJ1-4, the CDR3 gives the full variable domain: GAGVSQSPSNKVTEKGKDVELRCDPISGHTALYWYRQSLGQGLEFLIYFQGNSAPDKSGLPSDRFSAERTGGSVSTLTIQRTQQEDSAVYLCASSPNRAEVEKLFFGSGTQLSVL.

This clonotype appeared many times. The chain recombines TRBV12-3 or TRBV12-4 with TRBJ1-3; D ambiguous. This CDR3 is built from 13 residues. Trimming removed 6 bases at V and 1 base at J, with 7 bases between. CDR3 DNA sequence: TGTGCCAGCAGGCTGATGTCTGGAAACACCATATATTTT. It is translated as CASRLMSGNTIYF.

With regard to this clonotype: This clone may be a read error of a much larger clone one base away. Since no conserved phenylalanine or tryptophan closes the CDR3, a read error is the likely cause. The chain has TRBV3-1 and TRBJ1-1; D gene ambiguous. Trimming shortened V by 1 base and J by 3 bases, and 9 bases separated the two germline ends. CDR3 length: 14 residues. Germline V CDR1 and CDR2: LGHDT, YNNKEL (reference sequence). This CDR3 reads CASSQGREDTEAFL. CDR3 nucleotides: TGTGCCAGCAGCCAAGGACGGGAGGACACTGAAGCTTTCTTG.

The CDR3 is CSAQTSRAYEQYF. The CDR3, as DNA: TGCAGTGCCCAGACTAGCAGGGCCTACGAGCAGTACTTC. The chain recombines TRBV20-1 with TRBJ2-7, with 7 bases that match TRBD2. CDR3 length equals 13 residues. Germline values: CDR1 DFQATT, CDR2 SNEGSKA (reference sequence). The V segment lost 6 bases and the J segment 2 bases; nucleotides outside the gene matches: 7.

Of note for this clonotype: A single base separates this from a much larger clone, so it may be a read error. The CDR3 reads CASLNRDRGLGNQPRHF. The CDR3 DNA follows: TGTGCCAGTCTGAACCGGGACAGGGGGCTTGGCAATCAGCCCCGGCATTTT. The rearrangement uses TRBV6-1 and TRBJ1-5; 12 bases are shared with TRBD1. Germline-derived CDR1 and CDR2 are MNHNS and SASEGT. The CDR3 length is 17 residues.

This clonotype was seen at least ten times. The DNA for the CDR3 is TGTGCCAGCAGTTCGCCTCCTAGCGGGAGCAATGAGCAGTTCTTC. This translates into CASSSPPSGSNEQFF. J is TRBJ2-1 and V is TRBV12-3 or TRBV12-4; the match to TRBD2 covers 10 bases. The trim removed 4 bases at V and 6 bases at J, leaving 6 bases unmatched. The CDR3 runs to 15 residues.

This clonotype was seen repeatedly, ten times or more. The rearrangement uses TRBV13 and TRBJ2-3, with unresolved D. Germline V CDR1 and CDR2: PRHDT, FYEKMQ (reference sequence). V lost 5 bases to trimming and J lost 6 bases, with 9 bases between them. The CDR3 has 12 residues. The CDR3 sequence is CASSPYLDTQYF. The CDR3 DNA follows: TGTGCCAGCAGCCCATACCTGGATACGCAGTATTTT. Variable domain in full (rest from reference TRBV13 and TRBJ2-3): AAGVIQSPRHLIKEKRETATLKCYPIPRHDTVYWYQQGPGQDPQFLISFYEKMQSDKGSIPDRFSAQQFSDYHSELNMSSLELGDSALYFCASSPYLDTQYFGPGTRLTVL.

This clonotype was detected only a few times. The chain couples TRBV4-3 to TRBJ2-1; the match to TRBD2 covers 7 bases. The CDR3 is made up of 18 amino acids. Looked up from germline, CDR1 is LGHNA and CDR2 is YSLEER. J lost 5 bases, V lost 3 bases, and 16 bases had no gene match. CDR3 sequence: CASSHPAKTGGLNNEQFF. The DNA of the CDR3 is TGCGCCAGCAGCCACCCAGCCAAAACGGGGGGACTAAACAATGAGCAGTTCTTC.

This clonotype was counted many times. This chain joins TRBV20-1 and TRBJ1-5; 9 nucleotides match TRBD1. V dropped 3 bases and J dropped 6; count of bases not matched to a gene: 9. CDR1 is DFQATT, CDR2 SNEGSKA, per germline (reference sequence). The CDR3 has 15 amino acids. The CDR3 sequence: CSASGGTGIGQPQHF. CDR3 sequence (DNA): TGCAGTGCTAGTGGGGGGACAGGGATCGGTCAGCCCCAGCATTTT.

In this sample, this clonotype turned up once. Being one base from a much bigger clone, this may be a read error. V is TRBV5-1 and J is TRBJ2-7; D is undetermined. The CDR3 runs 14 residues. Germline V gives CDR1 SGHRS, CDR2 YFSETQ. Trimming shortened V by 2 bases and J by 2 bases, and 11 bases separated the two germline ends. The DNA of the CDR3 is TGCGCCAGCAGCTTACAGAGTGACCCCTACGAGCAGTACTTC. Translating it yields CASSLQSDPYEQYF.

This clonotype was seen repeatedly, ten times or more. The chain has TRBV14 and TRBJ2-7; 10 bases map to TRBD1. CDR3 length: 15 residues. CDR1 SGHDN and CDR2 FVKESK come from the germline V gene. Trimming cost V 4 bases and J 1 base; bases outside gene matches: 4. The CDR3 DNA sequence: TGTGCCAGCAGCCGGGACAGGGGTCGATCCTACGAGCAGTACTTC. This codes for CASSRDRGRSYEQYF.

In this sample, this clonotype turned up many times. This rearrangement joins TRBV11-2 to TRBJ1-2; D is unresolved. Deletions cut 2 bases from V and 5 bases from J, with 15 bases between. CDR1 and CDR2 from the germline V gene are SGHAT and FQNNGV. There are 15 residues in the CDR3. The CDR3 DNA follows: TGTGCCAGCAGCTTATCGCCAGGCAGTTTGTATGGCTACACCTTC. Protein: CASSLSPGSLYGYTF.

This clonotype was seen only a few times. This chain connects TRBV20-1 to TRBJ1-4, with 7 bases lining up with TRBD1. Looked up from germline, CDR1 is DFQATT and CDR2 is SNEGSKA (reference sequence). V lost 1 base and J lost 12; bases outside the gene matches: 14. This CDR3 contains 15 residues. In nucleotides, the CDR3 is TGCAGTGCTAGAGGTCTGGGACAGTCCCTCGGGGAACTGTTTTTT. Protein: CSARGLGQSLGELFF.

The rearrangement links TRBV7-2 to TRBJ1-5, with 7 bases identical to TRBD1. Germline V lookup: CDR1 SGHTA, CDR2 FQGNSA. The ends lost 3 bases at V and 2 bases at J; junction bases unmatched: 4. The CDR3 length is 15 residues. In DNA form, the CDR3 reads TGTGCCAGCAGCTTCGTCGGACAGGGCAATCAGCCCCAGCATTTT. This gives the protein CASSFVGQGNQPQHF.

CDR3 sequence (DNA): TGTGCCAGCAGTGAAGACAGCTTCCAAGAGACCCAGTACTTC. It yields the protein CASSEDSFQETQYF. The chain joins TRBV11-2 to TRBJ2-5, with a weak D call TRBD1 (5 bases). This CDR3 has 14 amino acids. Per germline, CDR1 SGHAT and CDR2 FQNNGV. Trimming shortened V by 6 bases and J by 1 base, and 12 bases separated the two germline ends.

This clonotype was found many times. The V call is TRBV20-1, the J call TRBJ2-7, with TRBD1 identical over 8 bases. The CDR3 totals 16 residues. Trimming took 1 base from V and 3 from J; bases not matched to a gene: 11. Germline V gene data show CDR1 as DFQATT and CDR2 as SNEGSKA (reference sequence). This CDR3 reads CSARGAQGQEIYEQYF. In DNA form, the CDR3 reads TGCAGTGCTAGAGGGGCCCAGGGACAGGAGATCTACGAGCAGTACTTC.